One and the same sample provided the 29 T cell receptor beta chains below, sequenced in a study of cytomegalovirus exposure and HLA in healthy donors (dated by TCRdb to about 2017). Library method: the immunoSEQ multiplex PCR assay. For the multiplex PCR, a mixture combining 60 forward primers for TCR Vbeta segments and 13 reverse primers for TCR Jbeta segments was used. This immuneACCESS table, as held by TCRdb, lists in-frame sequences with V and J called but not all clones. Of the missing ones, under half trace to an unresolved V gene in checked studies; the others have no known cause. This sample comprises roughly 190,000 clones, around 74% of them detected only once. Of the sample, 1.5% is held by the ten largest clones. Source material: PBMCs. These receptor sequences come from a girl aged 10 to 17 in good health and CMV-seropositive.

This chain uses TRBV6-5 with TRBJ2-3; D may be TRBD1 (5 bases). V gave up 9 bases and J gave up 0 bases, with 13 bases separating them. Germline V CDR1 and CDR2: MNHEY, SVGAGI. This CDR3 has 14 residues. CDR3 DNA sequence: TGTGCCAGTTCAGGGCCCCTTAGCACAGATACGCAGTATTTT. Translation gives CASSGPLSTDTQYF.

This clone turned up a few times. The chain couples TRBV27 to TRBJ2-3; 7 bases map to TRBD2. CDR3 length: 14 residues. V was pared by 8 bases and J by 1 base, with 6 bases of the junction left unmatched. Germline CDR1 is MNHEY and CDR2 is SMNVEV (reference sequence). The CDR3: CASQERGRTDTQYF. The CDR3, as DNA: TGTGCCAGCCAGGAGCGGGGTCGCACAGATACGCAGTATTTT.

The chain joins TRBV7-9 to TRBJ1-2; 11 nucleotides agree with TRBD1. Looked up from germline, CDR1 is SEHNR and CDR2 is FQNEAQ (reference sequence). The CDR3 covers 14 residues. J was trimmed by 7 bases and V by 5 bases; bases with no gene match: 6. The DNA of the CDR3 is TGTGCCAGCAGCCCCTCGGGGACAGGGGGTGGCTACACCTTC. Residues: CASSPSGTGGGYTF.

In this sample, this clone turned up a few times. The gene calls are TRBV4-2 and TRBJ2-7; D call uncertain. The CDR3 runs to 16 residues. Trimming shortened V by 0 bases and J by 2 bases, and 14 bases separated the two germline ends. Germline V gives CDR1 LGHNA, CDR2 YNFKEQ. The CDR3 sequence is CASSQEISFPAYEQYF. The CDR3 coding sequence is TGTGCCAGCAGCCAAGAAATAAGTTTCCCAGCCTACGAGCAGTACTTC.

This chain connects TRBV4-3 to TRBJ1-2, with 8 bases matching TRBD1. The germline CDR1 and CDR2 sequences are LGHNA and YSLEER. CDR3 length: 16 amino acids. J was trimmed by 4 bases and V by 0 bases; bases with no gene match: 7. As DNA, the CDR3 is TGCGCCAGCAGCCAAGATAGTGGGACAGGTTCCTATGGCTACACCTTC. This codes for CASSQDSGTGSYGYTF.

This sequence joins TRBV4-1 and TRBJ1-3; D is undetermined. CDR1 and CDR2 (germline): MGHRA, YSYEKL. V lost 1 base to trimming and J lost 9 bases, with 13 bases between them. The length of the CDR3 is 14 residues. In DNA form, the CDR3 reads TGCGCCAGCAGCCAAGGAGGGCCGCTAGGCACCATATATTTT. Translated, it gives CASSQGGPLGTIYF.

The chain has TRBV9 and TRBJ1-4; TRBD1 agrees at 7 bases. CDR1 is SGDLS, CDR2 YYNGEE, per germline. The CDR3 is 15 amino acids. V lost 4 bases and J lost 6; bases outside the gene matches: 9. CDR3 sequence reads: CASSPGDRDHEKLFF. CDR3 nucleotides: TGTGCCAGCAGCCCTGGCGACAGGGATCATGAAAAACTGTTTTTT.

This clone was found a few times. The genes are TRBV7-2 and TRBJ2-1; 9 bases map to TRBD2. There are 17 residues in the CDR3. With 5 bases clipped from V and 8 bases from J, the junction kept 16 bases outside the gene matches. The germline CDR1 and CDR2 sequences are SGHTA and FQGNSA. CDR3 nucleotide sequence: TGTGCCAGCAGCCCGGTCGTTGGTGCGGGGGGGAAATATGAGCAGTTCTTC. Protein sequence: CASSPVVGAGGKYEQFF. The full variable domain, completed using reference TRBV7-2 and TRBJ2-1, is GAGVSQSPSNKVTEKGKDVELRCDPISGHTALYWYRQSLGQGLEFLIYFQGNSAPDKSGLPSDRFSAERTGGSVSTLTIQRTQQEDSAVYLCASSPVVGAGGKYEQFFGPGTRLTVL.

The rearrangement uses TRBV19 and TRBJ2-1, with D possibly matching TRBD2 (7 bases). This CDR3 is 14 amino acids long. V was shortened by 6 bases and J by 7 bases, with 16 bases between the two germline ends. Germline CDR1 LNHDA, CDR2 SQIVND (reference sequence). As DNA, the CDR3 is TGTGCCAGTAGGATTCCGGGGGGCAAGAATGAGCAGTTCTTC. Translated, it gives CASRIPGGKNEQFF.

The rearrangement joins TRBV7-9 to TRBJ2-1; weak D call: TRBD1 (6 bases). The V end lost 5 bases, the J end lost 5 bases, and 13 bases lay between the germline ends. Germline assignment: CDR1 SEHNR and CDR2 FQNEAQ (reference sequence). The CDR3 has 14 residues. CDR3 protein: CASSPGTLHNEQFF. In DNA form, the CDR3 reads TGTGCCAGCAGCCCAGGGACACTCCACAATGAGCAGTTCTTC.

The rearrangement joins TRBV7-2 to TRBJ2-1; D gene unclear. Trimming cost V 9 bases and J 4 bases, with 7 bases left between them. This CDR3 is 11 amino acids long. CDR1 and CDR2 (germline): SGHTA, FQGNSA. The chain's CDR3 is CASTLYNEQFF. CDR3 nucleotide sequence: TGTGCCAGTACCCTATACAATGAGCAGTTCTTC.

The chain links TRBV5-5 to TRBJ1-6; 8 nucleotides align to TRBD1. Trimming removed 6 bases from V and 10 bases from J; junction bases left unmatched: 9. Germline CDR1 and CDR2: SGHKS and YYEKEE (reference sequence). The CDR3 is 14 amino acids. DNA of the CDR3: TGTGCCAGCACCCCGCCAGGGGGCTCATCACCCCTCCACTTT. Its translation is CASTPPGGSSPLHF.

This chain uses TRBV4-1 with TRBJ2-1, with 9 bases that match TRBD2. V was clipped by 4 bases and J by 3 bases; unmatched bases: 10. Per germline, CDR1 MGHRA and CDR2 YSYEKL. This CDR3 region has 17 residues. This chain's CDR3 is CASSRGGGANNYNEQFF. Written as DNA, the CDR3 is TGCGCCAGCAGCCGAGGCGGGGGGGCTAATAACTACAATGAGCAGTTCTTC.

This clone came up once. The rearrangement uses TRBV5-6 and TRBJ2-2, with D unresolved. The ends were cut back, 1 base at V and 0 bases at J, with 4 bases in the middle. Germline V gene data show CDR1 as SGHDT and CDR2 as YYEEEE. The CDR3 is 14 amino acids. CDR3 amino acids: CASSLTANTGELFF. The CDR3 coding sequence is TGTGCCAGCAGCTTGACTGCGAACACCGGGGAGCTGTTTTTT.

This clone has a handful of counts. The rearrangement links TRBV11-2 to TRBJ2-4; D unclear. The CDR3 has 15 residues. Germline CDR1 and CDR2: SGHAT and FQNNGV. Trimming left V 1 base short and J 8 bases short, with 15 bases between. The chain's CDR3 is CASSLGAADSDIQYF. The CDR3 bases are TGTGCCAGCAGCTTAGGCGCAGCCGACTCGGACATTCAGTACTTC.

The chain recombines TRBV11-2 with TRBJ2-1, with TRBD2 matching over 11 bases. The CDR3 contains 15 residues. V lost 6 bases and J lost 8; bases outside the gene matches: 9. Germline V gives CDR1 SGHAT, CDR2 FQNNGV. The CDR3 is CASRLSGGAGYEQFF. For the CDR3, the DNA is TGTGCCAGCAGACTTAGCGGGGGGGCCGGTTATGAGCAGTTCTTC.

In regard to this clone: The junction differs from germline at one of its ends, possibly a read error. The gene calls are TRBV27 and TRBJ1-2; the match to TRBD1 covers 11 bases. The germline gives CDR1 MNHEY, CDR2 SMNVEV (reference sequence). This CDR3 has 17 residues. CDR3 bases: TGTGCCAGCGGTTTGCGGACAGGGGGCACCTCTGGGTATGGCTACACCTTC. Translated, it gives CASGLRTGGTSGYGYTF.

This clone has a handful of counts. This rearrangement joins TRBV29-1 to TRBJ2-7; 9 bases line up with TRBD1. After removal of 5 bases from V and 0 bases from J, the junction contained 11 bases not matched to a gene. Per germline, CDR1 SQVTM and CDR2 ANQGSEA. The CDR3 covers 16 residues. CDR3 nucleotide sequence: TGCAGCGTTAGGGGGGACTGGACAGGGGCCTCCTACGAGCAGTACTTC. Translation: CSVRGDWTGASYEQYF.

The chain uses TRBV7-2 and TRBJ2-7; 8 bases are shared with TRBD2. J gave up 2 bases and V 0 bases, and 6 bases lay outside the gene matches. The germline gives CDR1 SGHTA, CDR2 FQGNSA. This CDR3 is 16 amino acids long. This CDR3 is CASSLASGGGTYEQYF. CDR3 nucleotide sequence: TGTGCCAGCAGCTTAGCGAGCGGGGGAGGAACCTACGAGCAGTACTTC.

The chain has TRBV5-1 and TRBJ2-2; D is unclear. The CDR3 spans 15 residues. The germline gives CDR1 SGHRS, CDR2 YFSETQ. Trimming took off 0 bases at V and 3 bases at J, with 9 bases between the two ends. CDR3 protein: CASSLDSSYTGELFF. CDR3 bases: TGCGCCAGCAGCTTGGACAGTTCTTACACCGGGGAGCTGTTTTTT.

Here the CDR3 DNA reads TGTGCCAGCAGCAGGGGGCAACCCTACGAGCAGTACTTC. It yields the protein CASSRGQPYEQYF. J is TRBJ2-7 and V is TRBV6-5; 8 positions agree with TRBD1. J lost 2 bases, V lost 6 bases, and 3 bases had no gene match. The CDR3 sequence is 13 residues long. Germline assignment: CDR1 MNHEY and CDR2 SVGAGI.

The chain is built from TRBV6-1 and TRBJ1-1, with D unclear. Trimming took 4 bases from V and 1 from J, leaving 7 bases between them. There are 13 residues in the CDR3. Germline V gene lookup returns CDR1 MNHNS and CDR2 SASEGT. This CDR3 is CASSGRENTEAFF. The DNA for the CDR3 is TGTGCCAGCAGTGGGCGGGAGAACACTGAAGCTTTCTTT.

This clone was seen only once. This chain joins TRBV4-3 and TRBJ2-7; no reliable D call. Looked up from germline, CDR1 is LGHNA and CDR2 is YSLEER. V was cut by 1 base and J by 2 bases, with 12 bases left in between. This CDR3 has 15 amino acids. CDR3 amino acids: CASSQVGQAAYEQYF. The DNA for the CDR3 is TGCGCCAGCAGCCAAGTTGGGCAGGCTGCCTACGAGCAGTACTTC.

This rearrangement joins TRBV6-5 to TRBJ1-1, with a possible D match to TRBD1 (5 bases). The CDR3 sequence is 14 residues long. The V end was cut by 6 bases, the J end by 3 bases, with 14 bases between. Per the germline V gene, CDR1 is MNHEY and CDR2 is SVGAGI. The CDR3: CASSQRRAYTEAFF. The CDR3 region has the DNA TGTGCCAGCAGCCAACGCAGGGCCTACACTGAAGCTTTCTTT.

This clone has just a few counts. The genes are TRBV7-2 and TRBJ2-7, with TRBD2 matching over 9 bases. Germline V gene lookup returns CDR1 SGHTA and CDR2 FQGNSA. The CDR3 extends over 14 amino acids. V lost 5 bases and J lost 2; bases outside the gene matches: 4. The chain's CDR3 is CASSVGLATYEQYF. The CDR3 nucleotides read TGTGCCAGCAGCGTGGGACTAGCAACCTACGAGCAGTACTTC.

The chain links TRBV7-9 to TRBJ2-7, with TRBD2 as a possible D gene (5 bases). Trimming took 6 bases from V and 0 from J, leaving 9 bases between them. The CDR3 extends over 13 amino acids. Germline V CDR1 and CDR2: SEHNR, FQNEAQ (reference sequence). This CDR3 is CASSSTSSYEQYF. CDR3 bases: TGTGCCAGCAGTAGTACTAGCTCCTACGAGCAGTACTTC.

The chain uses TRBV4-3 and TRBJ2-5; TRBD2 matches at 15 bases. CDR1 is LGHNA and CDR2 is YSLEER in the germline V gene. There are 17 residues in the CDR3. V dropped 4 bases and J dropped 10; count of bases not matched to a gene: 13. DNA for the CDR3: TGCGCCAGCAGCCCCTCCCTCCGGACTAGCGGGGGGGCGGGCCAGTACTTC. Translating it yields CASSPSLRTSGGAGQYF.

In nucleotides, the CDR3 is TGTGCCAGCAGCCTGGGACAGGAGGGGACCCAGTACTTC. Amino acid sequence: CASSLGQEGTQYF. This chain links TRBV7-2 with TRBJ2-5; 8 nucleotides match TRBD1. The V gene's germline CDR1 is SGHTA and CDR2 FQGNSA. This CDR3 spans 13 amino acids. With 5 bases clipped from V and 7 bases from J, the junction kept 6 bases outside the gene matches. Full variable domain (missing parts from reference TRBV7-2 and TRBJ2-5): GAGVSQSPSNKVTEKGKDVELRCDPISGHTALYWYRQSLGQGLEFLIYFQGNSAPDKSGLPSDRFSAERTGGSVSTLTIQRTQQEDSAVYLCASSLGQEGTQYFGPGTRLLVL.

The gene calls are TRBV9 and TRBJ1-1; 7 nucleotides line up with TRBD1. Germline CDR1 is SGDLS and CDR2 is YYNGEE. This CDR3 has 15 amino acids. The junction had 8 bases not matched to a gene; V was cut back by 5 bases and J by 1 base. CDR3 in DNA: TGTGCCAGCAGTGTAACCGGGACAGCGAACACTGAAGCTTTCTTT. It specifies CASSVTGTANTEAFF.